This T cell receptor (beta chain) is from a study of control samples from healthy donors and cancer patients. Clones were sequenced by immunoSEQ multiplex PCR, and TCRdb holds only the in-frame ones, with some missing. The table includes more than 75,000 clones, around 84% detected once. The CDR3 length is 14 residues. The V end was cut by 4 bases, the J end by 7 bases, with 17 bases between. The germline V gene has CDR1 MNHEY and CDR2 SVGEGT. Sample: PBMCs. This sequence joins TRBV6-2 or TRBV6-3 and TRBJ2-7; a possible D gene is TRBD2 (6 bases). This clonotype was sampled from a man aged 65 to 85 with lung cancer. The DNA for the CDR3 is TGTGCCAGCAGTTCCATTTCCGGAGGGAGGGAGCAGTACTTC. Encoded protein: CASSSISGGREQYF.